This T cell receptor (beta chain) derives from a study of blood T cells in healthy people across ages. This clonotype was counted a few times. A second PCR of about 7 to 11 cycles used a sample-barcoded 5' primer and a J-beta primer mix. MiXCR, run by TCRdb on the 5' RACE reads, gives a single entry per CDR3 protein. The data contain under 1,100,000 distinct CDR3 sequences, about 23% of them singletons. The CDR3 loop spans 16 amino acids. CDR1 is SNHLY and CDR2 is FYNNEI in the germline V gene. V was clipped by 4 bases and J by 2 bases, with 16 bases between them. These data also formed part of another study, on T cells of mothers and their children.

The sequence came from a girl aged 2-10 years in good health. The gene calls are TRBV2 and TRBJ2-3; either TRBD1 or TRBD2 may supply D (6 bases each). The sample consisted of blood. CDR3 region: CASSVLPGANTDTQYF. CDR3 coding DNA: TGTGCCAGCAGTGTGTTGCCGGGGGCTAACACAGATACGCAGTATTTT.